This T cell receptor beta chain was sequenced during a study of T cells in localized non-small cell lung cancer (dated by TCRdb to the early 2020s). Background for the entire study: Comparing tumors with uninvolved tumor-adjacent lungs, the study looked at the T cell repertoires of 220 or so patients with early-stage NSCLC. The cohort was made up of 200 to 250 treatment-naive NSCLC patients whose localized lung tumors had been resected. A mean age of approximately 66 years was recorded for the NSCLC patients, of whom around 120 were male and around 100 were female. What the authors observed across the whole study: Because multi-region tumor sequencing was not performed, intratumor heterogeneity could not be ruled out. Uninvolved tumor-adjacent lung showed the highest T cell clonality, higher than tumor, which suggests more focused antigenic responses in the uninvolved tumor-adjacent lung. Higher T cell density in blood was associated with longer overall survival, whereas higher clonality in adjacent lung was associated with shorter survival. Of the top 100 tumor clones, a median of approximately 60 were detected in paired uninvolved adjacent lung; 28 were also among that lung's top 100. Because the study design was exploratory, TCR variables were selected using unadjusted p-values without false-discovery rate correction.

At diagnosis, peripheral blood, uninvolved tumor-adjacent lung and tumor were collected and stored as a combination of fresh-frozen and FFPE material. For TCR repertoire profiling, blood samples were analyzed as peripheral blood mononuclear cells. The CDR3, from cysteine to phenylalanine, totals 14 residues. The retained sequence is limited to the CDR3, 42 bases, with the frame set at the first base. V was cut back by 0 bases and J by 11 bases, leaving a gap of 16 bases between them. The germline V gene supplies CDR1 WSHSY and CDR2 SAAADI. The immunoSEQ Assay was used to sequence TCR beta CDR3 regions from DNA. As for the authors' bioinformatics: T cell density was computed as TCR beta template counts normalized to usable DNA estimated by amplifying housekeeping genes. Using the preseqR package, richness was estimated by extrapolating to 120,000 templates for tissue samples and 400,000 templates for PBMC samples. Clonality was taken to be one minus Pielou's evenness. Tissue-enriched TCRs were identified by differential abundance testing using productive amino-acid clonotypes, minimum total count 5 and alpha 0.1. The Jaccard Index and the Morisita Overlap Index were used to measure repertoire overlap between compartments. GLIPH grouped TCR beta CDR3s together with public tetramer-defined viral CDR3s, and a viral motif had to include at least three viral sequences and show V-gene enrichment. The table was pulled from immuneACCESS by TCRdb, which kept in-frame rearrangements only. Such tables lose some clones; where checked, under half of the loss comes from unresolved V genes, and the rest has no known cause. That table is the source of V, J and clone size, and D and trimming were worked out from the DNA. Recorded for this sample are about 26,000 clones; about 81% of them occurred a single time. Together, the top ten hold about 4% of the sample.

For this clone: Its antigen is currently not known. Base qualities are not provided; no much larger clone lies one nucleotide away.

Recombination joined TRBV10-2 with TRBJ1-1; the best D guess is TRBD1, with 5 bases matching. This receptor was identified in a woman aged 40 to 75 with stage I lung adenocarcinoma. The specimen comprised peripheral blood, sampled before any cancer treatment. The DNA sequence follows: TGCGCCAGCAGTGAGTCAAAGGGCAGCTGGGGCGCTTTCTTT. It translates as CASSESKGSWGAFF.